This entry lists 15 T cell receptor beta chains sequenced from one sample in a study of blood T cell repertoires in COVID-19. The data were produced by immunoSEQ multiplex PCR, yet TCRdb's version contains in-frame clones alone and is incomplete. Of about 80,000 clones listed, around four fifths are singletons. The sequenced sample consisted of peripheral blood. Receptors originate from a man aged 60 to 75 with COVID-19, enrolled during active disease.

The chain combines TRBV7-9 with TRBJ2-7; 7 bases are shared with TRBD1. The J segment lost 6 bases and the V segment lost 4 bases, leaving 9 bases of the junction unmatched. The CDR3 covers 14 residues. The germline gives CDR1 SEHNR, CDR2 FQNEAQ (reference sequence). The CDR3 region is CASSYTGDRPEQYF. As DNA, the CDR3 is TGTGCCAGCAGCTATACAGGGGATCGGCCCGAGCAGTACTTC.

In this sample, this clone turned up once. V gene TRBV9 combines with J gene TRBJ2-7; D possibly corresponds to TRBD1 (5 bases). Germline values: CDR1 SGDLS, CDR2 YYNGEE. The CDR3 runs to 14 residues. V gave up 0 bases and J gave up 2 bases, with 9 bases separating them. The CDR3 loop is CASSVGQIAYEQYF. CDR3 bases: TGTGCCAGCAGCGTAGGACAGATAGCCTACGAGCAGTACTTC.

This clone was counted only a few times. The chain employs TRBV19 and TRBJ2-5; 7 bases align to TRBD2. V lost 8 bases to trimming and J lost 1 base; unmatched junction nucleotides: 13. The CDR3 totals 16 residues. The germline gives CDR1 LNHDA, CDR2 SQIVND (reference sequence). The CDR3 DNA reads as TGTGCCAGTTTAAGCAGGGAGCGGGGATTCCAAGAGACCCAGTACTTC. Translating it yields CASLSRERGFQETQYF.

This chain links TRBV7-2 with TRBJ2-7; D unresolved. The germline gives CDR1 SGHTA, CDR2 FQGNSA. Trimming cost V 1 base and J 7 bases, with 14 bases left between them. The CDR3 length is 14 residues. The CDR3 loop reads CASSLDPRSLEQYF. The CDR3 DNA sequence: TGTGCCAGCAGCTTAGATCCGCGGTCGCTGGAGCAGTACTTC.

V gene TRBV27 combines with J gene TRBJ1-1; D remains ambiguous. The CDR3 is made up of 16 amino acids. V lost 5 bases to trimming and J lost 0 bases, with 16 bases between them. Germline V gene data show CDR1 as MNHEY and CDR2 as SMNVEV (reference sequence). The CDR3 bases are TGTGCCAGCAGTGCGAGGTCAACGTCTTTGAACACTGAAGCTTTCTTT. Protein: CASSARSTSLNTEAFF.

The chain has TRBV25-1 and TRBJ2-2; D is ambiguous. Trimming pared 6 bases from V and 8 bases from J, leaving 10 bases between. Germline assignment: CDR1 MGHDK and CDR2 SYGVNS. The CDR3 runs to 12 residues. As DNA, the CDR3 is TGTGCCAGCAGATCGGTAAATGGGGAGCTGTTTTTT. Its protein product is CASRSVNGELFF. Complete variable domain (other parts from reference TRBV25-1 and TRBJ2-2): EADIYQTPRYLVIGTGKKITLECSQTMGHDKMYWYQQDPGMELHLIHYSYGVNSTEKGDLSSESTVSRIRTEHFPLTLESARPSHTSQYLCASRSVNGELFFGEGSRLTVL.

The rearrangement joins TRBV12-3 or TRBV12-4 to TRBJ1-6, with no clear D. Trimming took off 5 bases at V and 10 bases at J, with 9 bases between the two ends. This CDR3 spans 12 amino acids. For the CDR3, the DNA is TGTGCCAGCAGTCTCGCAGGATCACCCCTCCACTTT. Amino acid sequence: CASSLAGSPLHF.

This chain uses TRBV2 with TRBJ2-2, with D maybe TRBD1 (7 bases). CDR1 and CDR2 (germline): SNHLY, FYNNEI. The CDR3 has 17 residues. V was pared by 10 bases and J by 0 bases, with 21 bases between. DNA for the CDR3: TGTGCCACCAGGGGGGCAGGGTCACGCTCGAACACCGGGGAGCTGTTTTTT. This sequence encodes CATRGAGSRSNTGELFF.

This clone came up a few times. This rearrangement joins TRBV10-2 to TRBJ1-1; a possible D gene is TRBD1 (5 bases). Looked up from germline, CDR1 is WSHSY and CDR2 is SAAADI. Trimming removed 6 bases from V and 6 bases from J, with 11 bases in between. CDR3 length equals 12 residues. The CDR3 loop is CASRAGWAEAFF. For the CDR3, the DNA is TGCGCCAGCAGAGCAGGGTGGGCTGAAGCTTTCTTT.

J is TRBJ2-3 and V is TRBV4-1; possibly TRBD1 for D (5 bases). Trimming removed 2 bases at V and 3 bases at J, with 9 bases between. CDR3 length: 14 amino acids. Per the germline V gene, CDR1 is MGHRA and CDR2 is YSYEKL. The CDR3 here is CASSQKGSTDTQYF. The CDR3 coding sequence is TGCGCCAGCAGCCAAAAGGGGTCTACAGATACGCAGTATTTT.

V usage is TRBV27 and J usage is TRBJ1-2; 8 bases are a match to TRBD1. Germline CDR1 is MNHEY and CDR2 is SMNVEV (reference sequence). V dropped 5 bases and J dropped 2; count of bases not matched to a gene: 4. This CDR3 is 14 amino acids long. CDR3 protein: CASSRQGRNYGYTF. DNA of the CDR3: TGTGCCAGCAGTAGACAGGGGCGGAACTATGGCTACACCTTC.

The chain recombines TRBV6-1 with TRBJ2-5, with D maybe TRBD1 (5 bases). V lost 2 bases to trimming and J lost 2 bases, with 15 bases between them. The CDR3 sequence is 16 residues long. Germline values: CDR1 MNHNS, CDR2 SASEGT. The CDR3, as DNA: TGTGCCAGCAGTGAAAATCTGGGGCCGCTGCAAGAGACCCAGTACTTC. Translation gives CASSENLGPLQETQYF.

The chain uses TRBV12-3 or TRBV12-4 and TRBJ1-5, with D unclear. CDR3 size: 13 residues. Trimming left V 0 bases short and J 9 bases short, with 9 bases between. In nucleotides, the CDR3 is TGTGCCAGCAGTTTAGCGGGCCGTTTGCCCCAGCATTTT. This gives the protein CASSLAGRLPQHF.

The chain carries TRBV5-1 and TRBJ1-1, with D unclear. The germline CDR1 and CDR2 sequences are SGHRS and YFSETQ. This CDR3 has 16 amino acids. Trimming took 0 bases from V and 1 from J, leaving 13 bases between them. The CDR3 DNA reads as TGCGCCAGCAGCTTGGCTCGGGGTAATTCGAACACTGAAGCTTTCTTT. Amino acids: CASSLARGNSNTEAFF.

V gene TRBV25-1 combines with J gene TRBJ1-1; possible D gene TRBD1, 5 bases. Germline V lookup: CDR1 MGHDK, CDR2 SYGVNS. This CDR3 comprises 13 residues. The germline V and J ends were trimmed by 10 bases and 4 bases, with 16 bases remaining between them. The CDR3 DNA is TGTGCCACCATCCGGGGGGGAAGCACTGAAGCTTTCTTT. Encoded protein: CATIRGGSTEAFF.